This TCR beta chain appears in the sequencing data of a study of blood T cell repertoires in COVID-19. Sequenced by immunoSEQ multiplex PCR; TCRdb stores in-frame clones only, minus some. This sample has 250,000 to 300,000 clones, with 87% found just once. V was cut by 0 bases and J by 10 bases, with 7 bases left in between. Germline CDR1 SGDLS, CDR2 YYNGEE. CDR3 length equals 12 residues. This sequence originates from a woman aged 40 to 50 who had recovered from COVID-19. The rearrangement uses TRBV9 and TRBJ1-4; the D is unclear. The specimen sequenced was peripheral blood. CDR3 residues: CASSVGGGKLFF. CDR3 bases: TGTGCCAGCAGCGTAGGGGGAGGAAAACTGTTTTTT.